The 10 T cell receptor beta chains below were found in one sample sequenced in a study of T-cell reconstitution after alpha-beta-depleted transplantation in children. For TCRbeta, the library was prepared with unique molecular identifiers. TCRdb passed the PCR reads through MiXCR, listing each CDR3 protein once. The sample lists under 85,000 distinct CDR3 sequences, 15% to 20% occurring once. The source was PBMCs, mostly from graft donor cells, collected 360 days after TCRalphabeta/CD19-depleted stem cell transplant. These TCRs come from a male patient aged 2 to 10 who had a stem cell transplant for acute lymphoblastic leukemia, so the T cells may come from the graft donor.

The V gene is TRBV5-1, the J gene TRBJ2-7, with a weak D call TRBD1 (6 bases). The V end was cut by 2 bases, the J end by 3 bases, with 12 bases between. Germline CDR1 and CDR2: SGHRS and YFSETQ. This CDR3 contains 14 residues. The CDR3 DNA is TGCGCCAGCAGCTTCCGGCAGGGGATCTACGAGCAGTACTTC. Amino acid sequence: CASSFRQGIYEQYF. The full variable domain, with the rest looked up from reference TRBV5-1 and TRBJ2-7, is KAGVTQTPRYLIKTRGQQVTLSCSPISGHRSVSWYQQTPGQGLQFLFEYFSETQRNKGNFPGRFSGRQFSNSRSEMNVSTLELGDSALYLCASSFRQGIYEQYFGPGTRLTVT.

A few counts support this clonotype. The rearrangement links TRBV3-1 to TRBJ2-1; 11 nucleotides align to TRBD2. Trimming cost V 0 bases and J 6 bases; bases outside gene matches: 10. Germline CDR1 is LGHDT and CDR2 is YNNKEL (reference sequence). CDR3 size: 18 residues. CDR3 amino acids: CASSQDLSDSGRVNEQFF. The DNA for the CDR3 is TGTGCCAGCAGCCAAGATCTTTCGGATAGCGGGAGGGTCAATGAGCAGTTCTTC.

V gene TRBV24-1 combines with J gene TRBJ2-1; 7 bases match TRBD2. This CDR3 has 15 residues. The germline V gene encodes CDR1 KGHDR and CDR2 SFDVKD. V was pared by 4 bases and J by 2 bases, with 4 bases of the junction left unmatched. The CDR3 DNA reads TGTGCCACCAGTGACCCCCGGGGGGCCTACAATGAGCAGTTCTTC. This translates into CATSDPRGAYNEQFF.

This clonotype turned up a few times. This chain connects TRBV12-3 or TRBV12-4 to TRBJ2-7; the D gene is possibly TRBD1 (5 bases). V was cut by 5 bases and J by 3 bases, with 8 bases left in between. The CDR3 consists of 12 residues. This CDR3 is CASSDRRYEQYF. In DNA form, the CDR3 reads TGTGCCAGCAGTGACAGACGCTACGAGCAGTACTTC.

There are a few counts of this clonotype. This chain links TRBV20-1 with TRBJ1-2; a possible D gene is TRBD1 (5 bases). This CDR3 contains 13 residues. Germline lookup yields CDR1 DFQATT and CDR2 SNEGSKA (reference sequence). V shed 3 bases and J shed 6 bases, with 14 bases lying between them. CDR3 loop: CSARGDSRNGYTF. The CDR3 region has the DNA TGCAGTGCTAGGGGCGACAGTAGGAATGGCTACACCTTC.

The chain employs TRBV6-2 or TRBV6-3 and TRBJ2-1, with 8 bases identical to TRBD2. CDR1 and CDR2 (germline): MNHEY, SVGEGT. This CDR3 region has 13 residues. V trimming: 6 bases; J trimming: 6 bases; junction bases outside the gene matches: 4. The CDR3: CASRTGGLNEQFF. The CDR3 region has the DNA TGTGCCAGCAGGACGGGAGGGCTCAATGAGCAGTTCTTC.

This clonotype came up many times. V and J are TRBV4-1 and TRBJ2-1, with D unresolved. Trimming took off 0 bases at V and 8 bases at J, with 14 bases between the two ends. This CDR3 is 15 amino acids long. Germline V CDR1 and CDR2: MGHRA, YSYEKL. Here the CDR3 reads CASSQEVALLDEQFF. In DNA, the CDR3 is TGCGCCAGCAGCCAAGAGGTGGCGCTCTTGGATGAGCAGTTCTTC.

This clonotype was seen a handful of times. V and J are TRBV3-1 and TRBJ2-5; 12 nucleotides agree with TRBD1. Germline CDR1 reads LGHDT; CDR2 reads YNNKEL (reference sequence). J lost 5 bases, V lost 6 bases, and 7 bases had no gene match. CDR3 length: 15 residues. The CDR3: CASRRRDRGRETQYF. The DNA for the CDR3 is TGTGCCAGCAGACGCCGGGACAGGGGGCGGGAGACCCAGTACTTC.

This clonotype was observed a handful of times. The chain uses TRBV7-9 and TRBJ1-4; D is perhaps TRBD1 (5 bases). With 5 bases removed from V and 5 bases from J, the gap between germline ends came to 12 bases. CDR3 size: 14 residues. Germline assignment: CDR1 SEHNR and CDR2 FQNEAQ (reference sequence). CDR3 sequence (DNA): TGTGCCAGCAGCCTCCAGGCAGGGAATGAAAAACTGTTTTTT. Its translation: CASSLQAGNEKLFF.

The chain employs TRBV30 and TRBJ2-3; 7 nucleotides align to TRBD1. The CDR3 runs to 14 residues. The V gene's germline CDR1 is GTSNPN and CDR2 SVGIG (reference sequence). Trimming at V came to 4 bases and at J to 3 bases, leaving 7 bases not matched to a gene. CDR3 sequence: CAWNRGRGTDTQYF. The CDR3 region has the DNA TGTGCCTGGAACCGGGGCAGGGGGACAGATACGCAGTATTTT. Looking up the rest from reference TRBV30 and TRBJ2-3 gives the full variable domain: SQTIHQWPATLVQPVGSPLSLECTVEGTSNPNLYWYRQAAGRGLQLLFYSVGIGQISSEVPQNLSASRPQDRQFILSSKKLLLSDSGFYLCAWNRGRGTDTQYFGPGTRLTVL.